This T cell receptor beta chain was found in a study of T cells in Graves' hyperthyroidism and ophthalmopathy. On the study more broadly: Peripheral blood collection took place at initial diagnosis, before any treatment. General study points: A 13 V-J signature model discriminated ophthalmopathy versus stable hyperthyroidism.

Researchers amplified the TCR beta CDR3 regions from RNA transcripts. With the HTBI primer set, the TCR CDR3 went through a first round of RT-PCR. TCRdb called the multiplex PCR reads again in MiXCR, with one record for every CDR3 protein. Of about 590,000 distinct CDR3 sequences in the sample, approximately 14% were seen once. This clonotype was seen ten or more times. Its antigen remains unknown. What was sequenced was blood. This receptor was identified in a woman aged 25 to 39 with Graves' hyperthyroidism.

Here the CDR3 DNA reads TGTGCCAGCAGGGGAACCGGACTAGCGGGAGTATATAGCACAGATACGCAGTATTTT. Encoded protein: CASRGTGLAGVYSTDTQYF. The chain uses TRBV28 and TRBJ2-3; 13 bases align to TRBD2. Per germline, CDR1 MDHEN and CDR2 SYDVKM. The CDR3 length is 19 residues. J was trimmed by 0 bases and V by 6 bases; bases with no gene match: 12.